Below, 3 T cell receptor beta chains from the same sample are listed, as sequenced in a study of cytomegalovirus exposure and HLA in healthy donors. The PCR used 60 Vbeta and 13 Jbeta primers. Libraries were prepared by immunoSEQ multiplex PCR; TCRdb keeps only in-frame clonotypes and omits some of them. This sample yields about 100,000 clones, of which about 80% are seen a single time; roughly 7.7% belongs to the top ten. The sequencing input was PBMCs. The source of these receptors is a man in his forties in good health and CMV-seropositive.

CDR3 sequence (DNA): TGCGCCAGCAGCCGGGGGACCCCGGGGGAGACCCAGTACTTC. Protein sequence: CASSRGTPGETQYF. The chain is built from TRBV5-1 and TRBJ2-5; TRBD2 is a possible D gene (6 bases). Germline-derived CDR1 and CDR2 are SGHRS and YFSETQ. This CDR3 spans 14 amino acids. V gave up 4 bases and J gave up 5 bases, with 15 bases separating them.

This clone was counted a few times. V usage is TRBV15 and J usage is TRBJ2-1; 8 bases agree with TRBD2. This CDR3 is built from 16 residues. Germline CDR1 is LNHNV and CDR2 is YYDKDF (reference sequence). V was pared by 1 base and J by 13 bases, with 15 bases of the junction left unmatched. CDR3 protein: CATSRAGKGMAGGQFF. As DNA, the CDR3 is TGTGCCACCAGCAGAGCCGGGAAGGGGATGGCGGGAGGACAGTTCTTC.

This chain links TRBV27 with TRBJ2-7, with 9 bases that match TRBD1. The V and J ends lost 5 bases and 6 bases, in that order; junction bases with no gene match: 17. Germline values: CDR1 MNHEY, CDR2 SMNVEV (reference sequence). This CDR3 has 17 residues. CDR3 region: CASSIHSPGQGFSEQYF. The CDR3 DNA sequence: TGTGCCAGCAGTATTCATTCCCCGGGACAGGGTTTCAGCGAGCAGTACTTC.